One TCR beta chain is described in this entry. Its antigen is unknown. This entry comes from a study of graft-versus-host responses after intestinal transplantation. Study background: All recipients were given anti-thymocyte globulin induction, and tacrolimus and steroids were then administered for 2 to 4 years. Regarding the study as a whole: GvH clones surfaced in recipient marrow, some emerging earlier in ileum or blood. Clonal ratios of graft-versus-host to host-versus-graft in allografts were high for patients exhibiting graft-donor T cell macrochimerism.

This CDR3 comprises 15 residues. Germline V CDR1 and CDR2: SGDLS, YYNGEE. Libraries were prepared by immunoSEQ multiplex PCR; TCRdb keeps only in-frame clonotypes and omits some of them. The table records approximately 110,000 clones, just under 95% of them present only once. The source material was unstimulated CD8+ T cells sorted from spleen or lymph node cells, sampled before transplant. The clonotype was recovered from a human donor who was the organ donor for an intestinal transplant. The chain is built from TRBV9 and TRBJ2-5, with D uncertain. The end of the DNA fits TRBJ2-7 better, so the J call may be wrong. In DNA form, the CDR3 reads TGTGCCAGCAGCGTAGTGCCGACCGGTACCTACGAGCAGTACTTC. It is translated as CASSVVPTGTYEQYF.